This entry lists 2 T cell receptor beta chains sequenced from one sample in a study of cytomegalovirus exposure and HLA in healthy donors. The study ran its PCR with 60 Vbeta and 13 Jbeta primers. Sequenced by immunoSEQ multiplex PCR; TCRdb stores in-frame clones only, minus some. The data hold about 160,000 clones, with 65% to 80% observed a single time. The material sequenced was PBMCs. The receptors were gathered from a female donor in good health and CMV-seronegative.

V and J are TRBV4-2 and TRBJ1-1, with a tentative D call TRBD1 (6 bases). Trimming removed 0 bases at V and 1 base at J, with 15 bases between. Germline assignment: CDR1 LGHNA and CDR2 YNFKEQ. The CDR3 covers 17 residues. This CDR3 reads CASSQDPSGQPNTEAFF. The CDR3 coding sequence is TGTGCCAGCAGCCAAGACCCCAGCGGACAGCCGAACACTGAAGCTTTCTTT.

The chain couples TRBV5-1 to TRBJ1-5; tentatively, D is TRBD1 (6 bases). The germline V gene has CDR1 SGHRS and CDR2 YFSETQ. The V end lost 0 bases, the J end lost 7 bases, and 11 bases lay between the germline ends. This CDR3 region has 14 residues. The CDR3 sequence: CASSLEGGRQPQHF. CDR3 bases: TGCGCCAGCAGCTTGGAAGGGGGACGGCAGCCCCAGCATTTT.